These 15 T cell receptor beta chains were all obtained from the same sample, sequenced in a study of shared clonotypes between healthy human individuals (TCRdb year 2020). Library generation was performed with the immunoSEQ multiplex PCR assay. TCRdb stores this immuneACCESS table with in-frame sequences only. Part of the clones is absent; in the studies checked, under half of the shortfall reflects unresolved V genes, and no reason is known for the rest. The sample profile shows some 1 million clones; approximately 70% of them were found once. About 1.5% of the sample is in the top ten clones. The sequenced sample was memory CD4+ T cells sorted from blood. According to the study, the label for this sample's cell subset or site signals: CD45RA-negative fraction. The receptors were sampled from a young man in good health.

This sequence joins TRBV5-1 and TRBJ2-2, with unresolved D. Germline CDR1 and CDR2: SGHRS and YFSETQ. V was clipped by 3 bases and J by 6 bases, with 15 bases between them. There are 15 residues in the CDR3. CDR3 DNA sequence: TGCGCCAGCAGCTCCCTTTTGGCCAACTCCGGGGAGCTGTTTTTT. Its translation: CASSSLLANSGELFF.

This chain connects TRBV9 to TRBJ1-5; no definite D call. Trimming stripped 0 bases from V and 5 bases from J, with 12 bases between. This CDR3 region has 15 residues. Germline CDR1 SGDLS, CDR2 YYNGEE. The CDR3, as DNA: TGTGCCAGCAGCGTAGAGGGTAAGATCGATCAGCCCCAGCATTTT. Encoded protein: CASSVEGKIDQPQHF. The entire variable domain, with the rest obtained from reference TRBV9 and TRBJ1-5, is as follows: DSGVTQTPKHLITATGQRVTLRCSPRSGDLSVYWYQQSLDQGLQFLIQYYNGEERAKGNILERFSAQQFPDLHSELNLSSLELGDSALYFCASSVEGKIDQPQHFGDGTRLSIL.

This clone was counted a single time. Other DNA sequences in this sample translate to the same CDR3. The chain couples TRBV5-1 to TRBJ2-1; perhaps D is TRBD1 or TRBD2 (5 bases each). V was cut by 2 bases and J by 4 bases, with 13 bases left in between. CDR1 SGHRS and CDR2 YFSETQ come from the germline V gene. CDR3 length: 15 residues. This CDR3 is CASSLEGTVYNEQFF. The CDR3 DNA sequence: TGCGCCAGCAGCTTAGAGGGGACGGTATACAATGAGCAGTTCTTC.

J is TRBJ2-1 and V is TRBV6-1; D gene ambiguous. CDR1 is MNHNS and CDR2 is SASEGT in the germline V gene. The CDR3 consists of 13 residues. Trimming took 0 bases from V and 4 from J, leaving 4 bases between them. This CDR3 reads CASSEAGYNEQFF. CDR3 DNA: TGTGCCAGCAGTGAAGCGGGGTACAATGAGCAGTTCTTC.

The rearrangement uses TRBV27 and TRBJ1-2; TRBD1 matches at 9 bases. Germline V gene data show CDR1 as MNHEY and CDR2 as SMNVEV (reference sequence). CDR3 length: 15 residues. With V trimmed by 3 bases and J by 6 bases, 8 bases remained unmatched. This CDR3 reads CASSLADRGKDGYTF. CDR3 sequence (DNA): TGTGCCAGCAGTTTGGCGGACAGGGGAAAAGATGGCTACACCTTC.

This clone was seen a few times. The V and J genes are TRBV18 and TRBJ1-6; D possibly corresponds to TRBD1 (6 bases). The ends were cut back, 6 bases at V and 7 bases at J, with 10 bases in the middle. Germline loops: CDR1 KGHSH, CDR2 LQKENI. This CDR3 has 13 amino acids. The CDR3 bases are TGTGCCAGCTCCGCGGACAGCAATTCACCCCTCCACTTT. Amino acid sequence: CASSADSNSPLHF.

The table lists this clone with a few counts. V usage is TRBV6-6 and J usage is TRBJ2-3, with 9 bases aligning to TRBD2. J was trimmed by 1 base and V by 4 bases; bases with no gene match: 0. The CDR3 has 14 residues. Germline assignment: CDR1 MNHNY and CDR2 SVGAGI (reference sequence). The DNA of the CDR3 is TGTGCCAGCAGTTTAGCGGGGGGCACAGATACGCAGTATTTT. Translated, it gives CASSLAGGTDTQYF.

In this sample, this clone turned up a few times. The CDR3 is CASSTLAEGNLNTEAFF. The CDR3, as DNA: TGTGCCAGCAGCACCCTAGCTGAAGGGAACTTGAACACTGAAGCTTTCTTT. The V call is TRBV21-1, the J call TRBJ1-1. TRBV21-1 is designated a pseudogene. This CDR3 comprises 17 residues.

This clone was counted once. The V and J genes are TRBV19 and TRBJ1-6, with a weak D call TRBD1 (6 bases). The CDR3 loop spans 14 amino acids. Germline CDR1 and CDR2: LNHDA and SQIVND (reference sequence). V shed 1 base and J shed 9 bases, with 10 bases lying between them. The CDR3 sequence is CASSIAGVGSPLHF. DNA for the CDR3: TGTGCCAGTAGTATAGCAGGGGTCGGTTCACCCCTCCACTTT.

The V and J genes are TRBV4-1 and TRBJ1-5; D call uncertain. Germline assignment: CDR1 MGHRA and CDR2 YSYEKL. Trimming removed 0 bases from V and 4 bases from J, with 7 bases in between. This CDR3 region has 14 residues. CDR3 amino acids: CASSQEGTNQPQHF. The CDR3 region has the DNA TGCGCCAGCAGCCAAGAGGGCACGAATCAGCCCCAGCATTTT.

The gene calls are TRBV7-8 and TRBJ2-5; the D is unclear. The V and J ends lost 6 bases and 0 bases respectively, with 11 bases between them. The CDR3 is 14 amino acids. Germline CDR1 SGHVS, CDR2 FQNEAQ. CDR3 in amino acids: CASRPYSYQETQYF. The CDR3 nucleotides are TGTGCCAGCAGACCCTATTCGTACCAAGAGACCCAGTACTTC.

Concerning this clone itself: Different DNA sequences within this sample yield the same CDR3. The genes are TRBV7-2 and TRBJ1-4, with 9 positions matching TRBD1. V lost 5 bases, J lost 6 bases, and 4 bases stayed unmatched. CDR1 is SGHTA, CDR2 FQGNSA, per germline. The CDR3 length is 14 residues. CDR3 DNA sequence: TGTGCCAGCAGCCTAGGACAGGGGTATGAAAAACTGTTTTTT. It translates to CASSLGQGYEKLFF.

This chain joins TRBV12-5 and TRBJ2-1; D uncertain. Trimming pared 6 bases from V and 3 bases from J, leaving 21 bases between. CDR3 length: 17 residues. Germline CDR1 reads LGHNT; CDR2 reads FRNRAP. The CDR3 sequence: CASGATLTGSYYNEQFF. CDR3 coding DNA: TGTGCTAGTGGCGCTACCTTAACTGGCAGCTACTACAATGAGCAGTTCTTC.

The gene calls are TRBV6-4 and TRBJ2-3; TRBD2 matches at 9 bases. This CDR3 contains 16 residues. V lost 4 bases, J lost 2 bases, and 7 bases stayed unmatched. Germline CDR1 and CDR2: MRHNA and SNTAGT. Written as DNA, the CDR3 is TGTGCCAGCAGTGCTGAAGCGGGGGGTAACACAGATACGCAGTATTTT. Its translation is CASSAEAGGNTDTQYF.

This clone was seen a handful of times. V usage is TRBV7-3 and J usage is TRBJ1-2; unclear D gene. Germline V gene lookup returns CDR1 SGHTA and CDR2 FQGTGA. The CDR3 has 14 amino acids. Trimming cost V 2 bases and J 7 bases, with 14 bases left between them. CDR3 sequence (DNA): TGTGCCAGCAGCTTAGGACCAGGCGAAGGTGGCTACACCTTC. This encodes CASSLGPGEGGYTF.